The T cell receptor beta chain under discussion was sequenced for a study of PD-1 blockade in mismatch repair-deficient tumors. Study in general: Patients had 12 mismatch repair-deficient cancer types and were previously treated and progressing. Findings and limits, study-wide: After pembrolizumab, tumor-resident clones rose rapidly, then generally contracted before radiologic responses.

CDR1 is DFQATT and CDR2 is SNEGSKA in the germline V gene (reference sequence). V lost 5 bases, J lost 4 bases, and 6 bases lay in between. There are 11 residues in the CDR3. All patients were mismatch repair deficient, assessed by either PCR or immunohistochemistry. A few pembrolizumab responders had their TCRs sequenced. Concerning this clone: The antigen remains undetermined.

Method: immunoSEQ multiplex PCR; TCRdb's copy keeps in-frame clones and lacks some. This sample has about 16,000 clones, with almost 85% found just once. Sequenced here: PBMCs, sampled before pembrolizumab treatment. The receptor was derived from an adult with mismatch repair-deficient cancer. The chain uses TRBV20-1 and TRBJ1-3, with unresolved D. As DNA, the CDR3 is TGCAGTGCTGGGTACGGAAACACCATATATTTT. Amino acids: CSAGYGNTIYF.